These 27 T cell receptor beta chains share one sample of origin, sequenced in a study of blood T cell repertoires in COVID-19. TCRdb keeps only in-frame clones here, not all; method: immunoSEQ multiplex PCR. This table has 250,000 to 350,000 clones, roughly 87% appearing once. The sequenced sample was PBMCs or T cells enriched from blood (not recorded which). The receptors shown here come from a woman younger than 45 who had recovered from COVID-19.

This clone appeared a few times. V usage is TRBV5-5 and J usage is TRBJ1-5; D unclear. Trimming left V 2 bases short and J 0 bases short, with 6 bases between. Germline CDR1 reads SGHKS; CDR2 reads YYEKEE (reference sequence). The CDR3 extends over 14 amino acids. The CDR3 loop is CASSFTDSNQPQHF. The CDR3 DNA reads as TGTGCCAGCAGCTTCACAGATAGCAATCAGCCCCAGCATTTT.

The gene calls are TRBV6-5 and TRBJ2-7, with D tentatively TRBD2 (6 bases). This CDR3 comprises 12 residues. V was cut by 6 bases and J by 5 bases, with 11 bases left in between. The germline gives CDR1 MNHEY, CDR2 SVGAGI. CDR3 sequence reads: CASSETSDEQYF. The CDR3, as DNA: TGTGCCAGCAGCGAGACTAGTGACGAGCAGTACTTC.

The chain joins TRBV4-1 to TRBJ1-1, with TRBD1 as a possible D gene (5 bases). V shed 2 bases and J shed 1 base, with 11 bases lying between them. The V gene's germline CDR1 is MGHRA and CDR2 YSYEKL. The CDR3 is made up of 15 amino acids. The CDR3: CASSQRGTWNTEAFF. In DNA form, the CDR3 reads TGCGCCAGCAGCCAACGGGGGACCTGGAACACTGAAGCTTTCTTT.

The rearrangement joins TRBV5-4 to TRBJ1-2; 7 positions match TRBD1. Germline V gives CDR1 SGHNT, CDR2 YYREEE (reference sequence). The V and J ends lost 4 bases and 2 bases, in that order; junction bases with no gene match: 8. CDR3 length: 15 residues. CDR3 sequence reads: CASSIQGTLNYGYTF. DNA of the CDR3: TGTGCCAGCAGCATACAGGGGACATTGAACTATGGCTACACCTTC. Supplemented by reference TRBV5-4 and TRBJ1-2, the full variable domain reads ETGVTQSPTHLIKTRGQQVTLRCSSQSGHNTVSWYQQALGQGPQFIFQYYREEENGRGNFPPRFSGLQFPNYSSELNVNALELDDSALYLCASSIQGTLNYGYTFGSGTRLTVV.

The chain couples TRBV6-5 to TRBJ1-2; D unresolved. The CDR3 is 13 residues long. CDR1 is MNHEY and CDR2 is SVGAGI in the germline V gene. The germline V and J ends were trimmed by 5 bases and 0 bases, with 7 bases remaining between them. The CDR3 loop reads CASSPGANYGYTF. The CDR3 DNA reads TGTGCCAGCAGTCCGGGAGCTAACTATGGCTACACCTTC.

This sequence joins TRBV4-3 and TRBJ2-3; 7 bases are a match to TRBD1. There are 16 residues in the CDR3. V trimming: 5 bases; J trimming: 3 bases; junction bases outside the gene matches: 11. Germline CDR1 LGHNA, CDR2 YSLEER. This CDR3 is CASSERAGGRTDTQYF. The CDR3 coding sequence is TGCGCCAGCAGCGAGAGGGCAGGGGGAAGGACAGATACGCAGTATTTT.

The J gene is TRBJ2-7, the V gene TRBV4-1; 8 bases fit TRBD2. CDR3 length: 15 amino acids. J was trimmed by 4 bases and V by 2 bases; bases with no gene match: 7. Germline values: CDR1 MGHRA, CDR2 YSYEKL. The DNA of the CDR3 is TGCGCCAGCAGCCAACCCGCGGGGGGTTTATACGAGCAGTACTTC. Encoded protein: CASSQPAGGLYEQYF.

The chain is built from TRBV3-1 (or the pseudogene TRBV3-2) and TRBJ1-2; 10 bases map to TRBD1. Germline values: CDR1 LGHDT, CDR2 YNNKEL (reference sequence). V was clipped by 0 bases and J by 3 bases; unmatched bases: 7. The CDR3 has 17 residues. The CDR3 nucleotides are TGTGCCAGCAGCCAAGAACGGACAGGGGGTTCGGACTATGGCTACACCTTC. Protein sequence: CASSQERTGGSDYGYTF.

The chain combines TRBV2 with TRBJ2-3; D unclear. CDR1 and CDR2 from the germline V gene are SNHLY and FYNNEI. The CDR3 has 14 residues. Trimming shortened V by 2 bases and J by 0 bases, and 6 bases separated the two germline ends. The CDR3 DNA reads TGTGCCAGCAGTGAAAATCAAAGCACAGATACGCAGTATTTT. Translation: CASSENQSTDTQYF.

The rearrangement uses TRBV7-9 and TRBJ1-4, with a possible D match to TRBD1 (6 bases). V dropped 5 bases and J dropped 3 bases, with 13 bases sitting between them. This CDR3 comprises 15 residues. The V gene's germline CDR1 is SEHNR and CDR2 FQNEAQ (reference sequence). This CDR3 is CASSLDRTSNEKLFF. Written as DNA, the CDR3 is TGTGCCAGCAGCCTCGACAGGACCTCTAATGAAAAACTGTTTTTT.

The chain joins TRBV13 to TRBJ1-3; D is possibly TRBD1 (6 bases). The CDR3 consists of 13 residues. Trimming shortened V by 5 bases and J by 4 bases, and 9 bases separated the two germline ends. The germline V gene has CDR1 PRHDT and CDR2 FYEKMQ (reference sequence). In DNA form, the CDR3 reads TGTGCCAGCAGCGAGGACAGAGGAAACACCATATATTTT. Amino acids: CASSEDRGNTIYF.

The gene calls are TRBV19 and TRBJ1-2, with TRBD1 identical over 7 bases. Germline assignment: CDR1 LNHDA and CDR2 SQIVND (reference sequence). With 5 bases clipped from V and 2 bases from J, the junction kept 17 bases outside the gene matches. This CDR3 has 18 residues. CDR3 residues: CASSSRQGNPPWNYGYTF. The CDR3 coding sequence is TGTGCCAGTAGTTCCAGACAGGGAAACCCCCCTTGGAACTATGGCTACACCTTC.

The rearrangement joins TRBV5-1 to TRBJ1-1; 9 positions match TRBD1. Trimming cost V 3 bases and J 0 bases; bases outside gene matches: 3. The CDR3 has 15 residues. Germline V gene sequence: CDR1 SGHRS, CDR2 YFSETQ. DNA of the CDR3: TGCGCCAGCAGCTCGGACAGGGGCATGAACACTGAAGCTTTCTTT. This gives the protein CASSSDRGMNTEAFF.

The V and J genes are TRBV30 and TRBJ1-5, with TRBD1 as a possible D gene (5 bases). From germline, CDR1 is GTSNPN and CDR2 SVGIG (reference sequence). The CDR3 contains 14 residues. Deletions cut 0 bases from V and 7 bases from J, with 13 bases between. Here the CDR3 reads CAWSVGGADQPQHF. DNA for the CDR3: TGTGCCTGGAGTGTCGGAGGGGCTGACCAGCCCCAGCATTTT.

The chain carries TRBV6-6 and TRBJ1-2, with 8 bases aligning to TRBD1. The CDR3 runs 17 residues. Germline V gene data show CDR1 as MNHNY and CDR2 as SVGAGI (reference sequence). V lost 5 bases to trimming and J lost 1 base; unmatched junction nucleotides: 12. The CDR3 bases are TGTGCCAGCAGTCCCCGACAGGGGCGAACGTTTAACTATGGCTACACCTTC. Translation: CASSPRQGRTFNYGYTF.

The chain links TRBV7-2 to TRBJ2-5; D gene unclear. This CDR3 spans 15 amino acids. The germline V and J ends were trimmed by 5 bases and 9 bases, with 22 bases remaining between them. Germline lookup yields CDR1 SGHTA and CDR2 FQGNSA. This chain's CDR3 is CASSPGGAGPGAQYF. In nucleotides, the CDR3 is TGTGCCAGCAGCCCGGGTGGAGCCGGTCCTGGAGCCCAGTACTTC.

V and J are TRBV10-1 and TRBJ1-1; 9 nucleotides match TRBD1. The junction had 11 bases not matched to a gene; V was cut back by 6 bases and J by 0 bases. Germline lookup yields CDR1 WNHNN and CDR2 SYGVQD (reference sequence). The CDR3 extends over 17 amino acids. The CDR3 DNA follows: TGCGCCAGCAGCGCCGGGACAGGGATGAGCGTGAACACTGAAGCTTTCTTT. This gives the protein CASSAGTGMSVNTEAFF.

The chain joins TRBV6-5 to TRBJ1-1, with TRBD1 as a possible D gene (6 bases). The germline V and J ends were trimmed by 7 bases and 5 bases, with 11 bases remaining between them. Germline CDR1 MNHEY, CDR2 SVGAGI. The CDR3 covers 12 residues. The CDR3 bases are TGTGCCAGCACCGGGACACCGACTGAAGCTTTCTTT. Translating gives CASTGTPTEAFF.

This sequence joins TRBV6-4 and TRBJ1-1; TRBD1 is a possible D gene (6 bases). Germline CDR1 reads MRHNA; CDR2 reads SNTAGT. The length of the CDR3 is 14 residues. Trimming removed 0 bases at V and 4 bases at J, with 9 bases between. The CDR3 DNA is TGTGCCAGCAGTGACTCGGCAGGGGCCACTGAAGCTTTCTTT. Translating it yields CASSDSAGATEAFF.

The rearrangement uses TRBV2 and TRBJ1-2, with D perhaps matching TRBD1 (5 bases). The V end was cut by 6 bases, the J end by 7 bases, with 15 bases between. CDR3 size: 13 residues. Per germline, CDR1 SNHLY and CDR2 FYNNEI. The CDR3 protein is CASSGGGFPGYTF. CDR3 DNA sequence: TGTGCCAGCAGCGGTGGGGGGTTCCCTGGCTACACCTTC.

The CDR3 protein is CASSLVSGGGTDTQYF. The CDR3 nucleotides are TGCGCCAGCAGCTTGGTTAGCGGGGGGGGCACAGATACGCAGTATTTT. The chain joins TRBV5-1 to TRBJ2-3, with 11 bases aligning to TRBD2. Germline loops: CDR1 SGHRS, CDR2 YFSETQ. The CDR3 is made up of 16 amino acids. Trimming at V came to 0 bases and at J to 1 base, leaving 1 base not matched to a gene.

The CDR3 region has the DNA TGTGCCAGCAGCGTAGGAGGTGGGGGGGGTCAGCCCCAGCATTTT. This sequence encodes CASSVGGGGGQPQHF. The chain uses TRBV9 and TRBJ1-5, with D tentatively TRBD1 (5 bases). This CDR3 has 15 amino acids. V was pared by 0 bases and J by 6 bases, with 13 bases between. Germline-derived CDR1 and CDR2 are SGDLS and YYNGEE.

The chain has TRBV21-1 and TRBJ1-2; TRBD1 is the table's D call, not checked against the DNA. TRBV21-1 is labeled a pseudogene. This CDR3 comprises 16 residues. Here the CDR3 reads CASSADAGGPNYGYTF. In DNA form, the CDR3 reads TGTGCCAGCAGCGCGGACGCAGGGGGCCCCAACTATGGCTACACCTTC.

V is TRBV11-2 and J is TRBJ1-2; TRBD1 might be the D (5 bases). Trimming took off 5 bases at V and 4 bases at J, with 11 bases between the two ends. The germline V gene encodes CDR1 SGHAT and CDR2 FQNNGV. The CDR3 runs to 13 residues. CDR3 region: CASSKGVSYGYTF. The CDR3 nucleotides read TGTGCCAGCAGCAAAGGGGTTAGCTATGGCTACACCTTC.

The chain recombines TRBV9 with TRBJ1-1; D is undetermined. The V end was cut by 0 bases, the J end by 1 base, with 7 bases between. The CDR3 is 14 amino acids. CDR1 is SGDLS, CDR2 YYNGEE, per germline. This chain's CDR3 is CASSVGVTNTEAFF. CDR3 sequence (DNA): TGTGCCAGCAGCGTAGGCGTCACGAACACTGAAGCTTTCTTT.

This clone was seen once. This rearrangement joins TRBV2 to TRBJ1-4, with D tentatively TRBD1 (5 bases). The CDR3 is 15 amino acids. With 6 bases removed from V and 0 bases from J, the gap between germline ends came to 11 bases. The germline V gene encodes CDR1 SNHLY and CDR2 FYNNEI. CDR3 protein: CASRYGGATNEKLFF. The DNA of the CDR3 is TGTGCCAGCAGATACGGGGGGGCAACTAATGAAAAACTGTTTTTT.

J is TRBJ1-2 and V is TRBV14, with TRBD1 as a possible D gene (5 bases). From germline, CDR1 is SGHDN and CDR2 FVKESK. The CDR3 runs to 16 residues. The germline V and J ends were trimmed by 0 bases and 0 bases, with 11 bases remaining between them. The CDR3 sequence: CASSQDPVQANYGYTF. CDR3 bases: TGTGCCAGCAGCCAAGATCCCGTACAGGCTAACTATGGCTACACCTTC.